The present entry profiles one T cell receptor (beta chain) with its context. This specimen comes from a study of control samples from healthy donors and cancer patients. Measured with immunoSEQ multiplex PCR; TCRdb has only the in-frame clones, and not every one. Among 390,000 or so clones listed, approximately 90% were seen once. Germline CDR1 reads LGHDT; CDR2 reads YNNKEL (reference sequence). CDR3 length equals 18 residues. The J segment lost 7 bases and the V segment lost 0 bases, leaving 13 bases of the junction unmatched. The rearrangement joins TRBV3-1 (or the pseudogene TRBV3-2) to TRBJ2-1; 9 bases line up with TRBD2. Sequenced material: PBMCs. The sequence came from a man aged 40-55 years with head and neck cancer. The CDR3 sequence is CASSQEWSGGPSGNEQFF. CDR3 DNA: TGTGCCAGCAGCCAAGAGTGGAGCGGGGGGCCGTCTGGGAATGAGCAGTTCTTC.